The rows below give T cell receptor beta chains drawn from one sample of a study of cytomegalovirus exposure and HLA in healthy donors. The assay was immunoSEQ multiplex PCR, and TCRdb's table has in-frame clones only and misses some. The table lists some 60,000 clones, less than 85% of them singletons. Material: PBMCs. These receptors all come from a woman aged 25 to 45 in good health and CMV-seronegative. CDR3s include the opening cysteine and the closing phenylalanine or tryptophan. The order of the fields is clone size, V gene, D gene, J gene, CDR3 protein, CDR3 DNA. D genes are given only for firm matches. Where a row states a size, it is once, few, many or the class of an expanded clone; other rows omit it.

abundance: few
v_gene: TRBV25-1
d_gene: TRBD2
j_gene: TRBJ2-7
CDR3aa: CASSEGSSGRDEQYF
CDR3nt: TGTGCCAGCAGTGAAGGAAGTAGCGGGAGGGACGAGCAGTACTTC

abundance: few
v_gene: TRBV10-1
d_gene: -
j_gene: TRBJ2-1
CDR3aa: CASSESTGQPYNEQFF
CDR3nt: TGCGCCAGCAGTGAGTCGACGGGTCAGCCCTACAATGAGCAGTTCTTC

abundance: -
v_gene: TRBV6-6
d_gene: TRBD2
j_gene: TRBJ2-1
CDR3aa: CASSHGLAGGVQFF
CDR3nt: TGTGCCAGCAGCCACGGACTAGCGGGAGGGGTGCAGTTCTTC

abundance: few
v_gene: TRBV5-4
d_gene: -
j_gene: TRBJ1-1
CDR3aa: CASSLWGLGTEAFF
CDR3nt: TGTGCCAGCAGCTTGTGGGGGCTGGGGACTGAAGCTTTCTTT

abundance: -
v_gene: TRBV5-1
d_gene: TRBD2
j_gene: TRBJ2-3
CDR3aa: CASSKREGSTDTQYF
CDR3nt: TGCGCCAGCTCGAAGCGGGAGGGCTCCACAGATACGCAGTATTTT

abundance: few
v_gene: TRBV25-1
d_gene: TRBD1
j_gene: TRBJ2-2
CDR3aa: CASSVPGQENTGELFF
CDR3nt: TGTGCCAGCAGTGTTCCAGGACAGGAGAACACCGGGGAGCTGTTTTTT

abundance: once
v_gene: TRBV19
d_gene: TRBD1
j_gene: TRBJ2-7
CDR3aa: CASREAGTGGLEQYF
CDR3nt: TGTGCCAGTAGAGAAGCCGGGACAGGGGGCCTGGAGCAGTACTTC

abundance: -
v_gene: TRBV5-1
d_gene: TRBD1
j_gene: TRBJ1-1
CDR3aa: CASSPGQGEGSTEAFF
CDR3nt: TGCGCCAGCAGCCCGGGACAGGGGGAAGGAAGCACTGAAGCTTTCTTT

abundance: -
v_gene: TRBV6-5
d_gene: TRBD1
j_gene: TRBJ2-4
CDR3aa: CASRRQGRKNIQYF
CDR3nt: TGTGCCAGCAGGAGACAGGGGCGGAAAAACATTCAGTACTTC

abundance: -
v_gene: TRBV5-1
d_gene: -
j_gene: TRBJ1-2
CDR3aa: CASSPSQGTYGYTF
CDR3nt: TGCGCCAGCAGCCCATCTCAGGGTACCTATGGCTACACCTTC

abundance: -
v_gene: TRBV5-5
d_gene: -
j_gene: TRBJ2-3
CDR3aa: CASSLPSGSMDTQYF
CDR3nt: TGTGCCAGCAGCCTCCCAAGCGGGTCCATGGATACGCAGTATTTT

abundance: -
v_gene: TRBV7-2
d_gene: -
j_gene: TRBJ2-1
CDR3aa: CASSLASHREQFF
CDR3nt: TGTGCCAGCAGCTTAGCTAGCCACAGGGAGCAGTTCTTC

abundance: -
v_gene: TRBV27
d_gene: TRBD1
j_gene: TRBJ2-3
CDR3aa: CASRPRTGGTDTQYF
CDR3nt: TGTGCCAGCAGACCACGGACAGGGGGCACAGATACGCAGTATTTT

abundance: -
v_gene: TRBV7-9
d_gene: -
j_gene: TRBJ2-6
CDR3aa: CASSLQTGANVLTF
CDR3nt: TGTGCCAGCAGTCTCCAGACTGGGGCCAACGTCCTGACTTTC

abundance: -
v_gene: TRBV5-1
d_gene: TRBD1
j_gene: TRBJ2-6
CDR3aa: CASSPRGDRGTYSGANVLTF
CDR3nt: TGCGCCAGCAGCCCCCGGGGGGACAGGGGGACTTACTCTGGGGCCAACGTCCTGACTTTC

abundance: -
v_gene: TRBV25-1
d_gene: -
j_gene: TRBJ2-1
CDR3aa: CASSTGVSYNEQFF
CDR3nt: TGTGCCAGCTCGACAGGAGTCTCCTACAATGAGCAGTTCTTC

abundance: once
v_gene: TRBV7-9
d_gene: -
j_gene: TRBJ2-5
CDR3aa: CASSHTQGGQETQYF
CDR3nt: TGTGCCAGCAGCCACACGCAGGGGGGTCAAGAGACCCAGTACTTC

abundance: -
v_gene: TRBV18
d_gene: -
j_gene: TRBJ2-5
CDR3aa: CASSRVYQETQYF
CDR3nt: TGTGCCAGCTCACGCGTCTACCAAGAGACCCAGTACTTC

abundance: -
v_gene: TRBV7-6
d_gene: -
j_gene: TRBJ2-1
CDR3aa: CASSLEDGRRDNEQFF
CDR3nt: TGTGCCAGCAGCTTAGAGGACGGGAGAAGGGACAATGAGCAGTTCTTC

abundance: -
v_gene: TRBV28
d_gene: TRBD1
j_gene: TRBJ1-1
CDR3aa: CASSGTGVTEAFF
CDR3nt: TGTGCCAGCAGTGGGACAGGGGTCACTGAAGCTTTCTTT

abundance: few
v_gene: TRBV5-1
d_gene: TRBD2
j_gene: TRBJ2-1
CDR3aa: CASGTGGNEQFF
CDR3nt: TGCGCCAGCGGTACGGGGGGGAATGAGCAGTTCTTC

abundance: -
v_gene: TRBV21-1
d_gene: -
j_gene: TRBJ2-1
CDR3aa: CASSKVTNNEQFF
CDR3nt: TGTGCCAGCAGCAAAGTAACAAACAATGAGCAGTTCTTC

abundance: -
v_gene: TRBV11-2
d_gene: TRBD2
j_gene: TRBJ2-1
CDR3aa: CASSLGASGGNEQFF
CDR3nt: TGTGCCAGCAGCTTAGGTGCTAGCGGGGGCAATGAGCAGTTCTTC

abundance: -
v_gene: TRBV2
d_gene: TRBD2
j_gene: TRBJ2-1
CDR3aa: CASSRRPSGSRNEQFF
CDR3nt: TGTGCCAGCAGCCGACGCCCTAGCGGGAGTCGCAATGAGCAGTTCTTC

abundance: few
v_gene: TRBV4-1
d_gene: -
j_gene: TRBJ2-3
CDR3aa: CASSQGYRSTDTQYF
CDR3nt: TGCGCCAGCAGCCAAGGATACCGTAGTACCGATACGCAGTATTTT

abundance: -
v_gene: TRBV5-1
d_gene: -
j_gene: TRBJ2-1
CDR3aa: CASSHPVGARYNEQFF
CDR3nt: TGCGCCAGCAGCCACCCCGTAGGAGCGCGTTACAATGAGCAGTTCTTC